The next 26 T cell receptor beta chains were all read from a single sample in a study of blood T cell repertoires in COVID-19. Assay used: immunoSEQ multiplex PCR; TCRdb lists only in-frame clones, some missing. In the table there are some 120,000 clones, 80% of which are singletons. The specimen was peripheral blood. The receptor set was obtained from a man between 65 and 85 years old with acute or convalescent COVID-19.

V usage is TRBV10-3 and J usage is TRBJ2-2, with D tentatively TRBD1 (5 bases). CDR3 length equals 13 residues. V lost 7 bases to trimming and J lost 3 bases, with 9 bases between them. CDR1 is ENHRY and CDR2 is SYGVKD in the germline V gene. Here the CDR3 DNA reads TGTGCCATCACAGGGTCCTACACCGGGGAGCTGTTTTTT. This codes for CAITGSYTGELFF.

CDR3 in amino acids: CASSSSGTGTGNEQFF. DNA of the CDR3: TGTGCCAGCTCATCGTCCGGGACAGGGACGGGCAATGAGCAGTTCTTC. The rearrangement uses TRBV18 and TRBJ2-1; 9 nucleotides line up with TRBD1. Trimming removed 5 bases from V and 6 bases from J; junction bases left unmatched: 11. In germline, CDR1 is KGHSH, CDR2 LQKENI. There are 16 residues in the CDR3.

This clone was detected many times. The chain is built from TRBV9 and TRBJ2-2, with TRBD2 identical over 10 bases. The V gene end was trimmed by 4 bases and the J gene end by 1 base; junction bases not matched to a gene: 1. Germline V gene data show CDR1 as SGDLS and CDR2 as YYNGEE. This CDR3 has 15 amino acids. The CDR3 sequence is CASSPSGGNTGELFF. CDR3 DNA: TGTGCCAGCAGCCCTAGCGGGGGGAACACCGGGGAGCTGTTTTTT.

The CDR3: CASRHRDEQFF. Written as DNA, the CDR3 is TGTGCCAGCAGGCACAGGGATGAGCAGTTCTTC. The J gene is TRBJ2-1, the V gene TRBV12-3 or TRBV12-4; possible D gene TRBD1, 6 bases. This CDR3 region has 11 residues. V dropped 6 bases and J dropped 8 bases, with 8 bases sitting between them.

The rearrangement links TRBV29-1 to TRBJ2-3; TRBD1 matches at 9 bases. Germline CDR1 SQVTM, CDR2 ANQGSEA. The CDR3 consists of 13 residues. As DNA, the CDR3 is TGCAGTCTAACAGGACAGGGGACAGATACGCAGTATTTT. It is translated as CSLTGQGTDTQYF.

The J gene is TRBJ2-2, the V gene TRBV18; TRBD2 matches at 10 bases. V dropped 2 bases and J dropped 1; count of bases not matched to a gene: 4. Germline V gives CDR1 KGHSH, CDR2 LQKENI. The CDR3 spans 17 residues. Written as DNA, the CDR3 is TGTGCCAGCTCACCATGGCCTAGCGGGGGGAACACCGGGGAGCTGTTTTTT. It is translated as CASSPWPSGGNTGELFF.

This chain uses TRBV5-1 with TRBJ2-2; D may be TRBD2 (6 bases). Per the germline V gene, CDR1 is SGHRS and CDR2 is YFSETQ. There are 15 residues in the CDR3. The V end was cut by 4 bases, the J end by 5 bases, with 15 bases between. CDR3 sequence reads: CASSPEGERTGELFF. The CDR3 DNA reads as TGCGCCAGCAGCCCGGAGGGAGAAAGGACCGGGGAGCTGTTTTTT.

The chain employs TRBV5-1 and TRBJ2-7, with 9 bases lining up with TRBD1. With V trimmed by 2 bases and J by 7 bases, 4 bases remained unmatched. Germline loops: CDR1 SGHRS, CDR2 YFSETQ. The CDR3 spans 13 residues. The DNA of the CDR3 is TGCGCCAGCAGCTTAGAGACAGGGGGAGAGCAGTACTTC. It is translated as CASSLETGGEQYF.

The CDR3 loop reads CASSADRVGTEAFF. DNA of the CDR3: TGTGCCAGCAGCGCGGACAGGGTTGGCACTGAAGCTTTCTTT. The chain uses TRBV6-4 and TRBJ1-1; 8 positions agree with TRBD1. J was trimmed by 4 bases and V by 6 bases; bases with no gene match: 7. The germline V gene encodes CDR1 MRHNA and CDR2 SNTAGT. CDR3 length equals 14 residues.

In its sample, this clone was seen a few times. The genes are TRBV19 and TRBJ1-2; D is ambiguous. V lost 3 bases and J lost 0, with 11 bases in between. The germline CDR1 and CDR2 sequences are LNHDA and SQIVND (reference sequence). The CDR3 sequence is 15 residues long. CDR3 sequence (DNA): TGTGCCAGTAGTATGGTCCCCCCAGCTAACTATGGCTACACCTTC. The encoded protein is CASSMVPPANYGYTF.

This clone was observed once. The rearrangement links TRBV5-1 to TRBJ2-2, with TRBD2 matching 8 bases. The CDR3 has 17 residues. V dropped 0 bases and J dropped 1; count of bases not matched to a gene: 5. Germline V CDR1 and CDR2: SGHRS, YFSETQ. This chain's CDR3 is CASSLALTSENTGELFF. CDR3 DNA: TGCGCCAGCAGCTTGGCCTTGACTAGCGAGAACACCGGGGAGCTGTTTTTT.

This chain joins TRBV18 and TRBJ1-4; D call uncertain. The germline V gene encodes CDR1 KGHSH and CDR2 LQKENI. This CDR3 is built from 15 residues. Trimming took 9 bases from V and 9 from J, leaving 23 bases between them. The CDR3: CASRPGVTDVKKLFF. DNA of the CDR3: TGTGCCAGTCGTCCCGGGGTGACTGATGTTAAAAAACTGTTTTTT.

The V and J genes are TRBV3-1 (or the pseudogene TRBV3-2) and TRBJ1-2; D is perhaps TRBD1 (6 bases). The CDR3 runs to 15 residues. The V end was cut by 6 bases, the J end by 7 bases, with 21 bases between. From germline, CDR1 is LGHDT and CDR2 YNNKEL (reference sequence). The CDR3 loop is CASRRGDTPNGGYTF. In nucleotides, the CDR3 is TGTGCCAGCAGACGTGGGGACACTCCTAACGGTGGCTACACCTTC.

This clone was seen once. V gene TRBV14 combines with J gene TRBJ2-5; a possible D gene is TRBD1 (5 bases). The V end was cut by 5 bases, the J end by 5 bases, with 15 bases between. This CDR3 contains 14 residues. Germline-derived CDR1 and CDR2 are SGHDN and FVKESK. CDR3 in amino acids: CASSKWQGRETQYF. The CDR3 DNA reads TGTGCCAGCAGCAAGTGGCAGGGTCGGGAGACCCAGTACTTC.

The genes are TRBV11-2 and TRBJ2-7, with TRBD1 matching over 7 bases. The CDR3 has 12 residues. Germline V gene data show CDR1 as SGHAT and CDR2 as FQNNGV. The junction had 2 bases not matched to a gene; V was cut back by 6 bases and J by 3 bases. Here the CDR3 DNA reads TGTGCCAGCAGTCGACAGGGCTACGAGCAGTACTTC. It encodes CASSRQGYEQYF.

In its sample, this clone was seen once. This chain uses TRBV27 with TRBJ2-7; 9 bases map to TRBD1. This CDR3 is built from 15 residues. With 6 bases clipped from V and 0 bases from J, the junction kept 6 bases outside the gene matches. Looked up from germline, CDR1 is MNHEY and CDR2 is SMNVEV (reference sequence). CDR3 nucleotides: TGTGCCAGCAGCACAGGGACAGGGAGCTCCTACGAGCAGTACTTC. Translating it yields CASSTGTGSSYEQYF.

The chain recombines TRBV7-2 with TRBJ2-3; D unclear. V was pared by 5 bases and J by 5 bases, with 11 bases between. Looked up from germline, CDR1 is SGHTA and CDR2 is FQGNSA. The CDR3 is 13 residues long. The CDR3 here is CASSPYIRDTQYF. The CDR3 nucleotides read TGTGCCAGCAGCCCGTATATCCGAGATACGCAGTATTTT. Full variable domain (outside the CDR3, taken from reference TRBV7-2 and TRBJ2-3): GAGVSQSPSNKVTEKGKDVELRCDPISGHTALYWYRQSLGQGLEFLIYFQGNSAPDKSGLPSDRFSAERTGGSVSTLTIQRTQQEDSAVYLCASSPYIRDTQYFGPGTRLTVL.

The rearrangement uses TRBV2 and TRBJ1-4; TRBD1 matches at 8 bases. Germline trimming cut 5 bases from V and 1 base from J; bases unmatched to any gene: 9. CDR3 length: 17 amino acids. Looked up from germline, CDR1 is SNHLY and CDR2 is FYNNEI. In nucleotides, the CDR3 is TGTGCCAGCAGTCCCCGGGACAGGCTAATAACTAATGAAAAACTGTTTTTT. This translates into CASSPRDRLITNEKLFF.

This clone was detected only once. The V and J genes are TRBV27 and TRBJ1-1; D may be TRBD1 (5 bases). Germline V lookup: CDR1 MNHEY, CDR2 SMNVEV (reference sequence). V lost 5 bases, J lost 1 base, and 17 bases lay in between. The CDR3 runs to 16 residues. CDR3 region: CASSPPPLQGNTEAFF. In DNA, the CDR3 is TGTGCCAGCAGTCCCCCACCGCTTCAGGGGAACACTGAAGCTTTCTTT.

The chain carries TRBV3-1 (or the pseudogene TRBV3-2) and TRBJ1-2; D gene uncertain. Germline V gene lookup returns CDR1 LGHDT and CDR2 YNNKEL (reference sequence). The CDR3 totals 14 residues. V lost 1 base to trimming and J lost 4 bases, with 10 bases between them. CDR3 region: CASSQGLVSYGYTF. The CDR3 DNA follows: TGTGCCAGCAGCCAAGGGCTAGTTTCCTATGGCTACACCTTC.

The CDR3 reads CASSRQGGDEQFF. CDR3 nucleotide sequence: TGTGCCAGCTCAAGACAGGGTGGAGATGAGCAGTTCTTC. The gene calls are TRBV18 and TRBJ2-1, with TRBD1 identical over 7 bases. The CDR3 covers 13 residues. Trimming cost V 5 bases and J 8 bases; bases outside gene matches: 6. In germline, CDR1 is KGHSH, CDR2 LQKENI.

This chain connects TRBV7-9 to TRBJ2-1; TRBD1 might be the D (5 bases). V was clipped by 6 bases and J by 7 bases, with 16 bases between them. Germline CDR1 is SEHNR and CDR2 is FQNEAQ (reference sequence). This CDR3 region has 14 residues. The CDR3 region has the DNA TGTGCCAGCAGTCCGGCTGGGGCCGGGAATGAGCAGTTCTTC. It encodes CASSPAGAGNEQFF.

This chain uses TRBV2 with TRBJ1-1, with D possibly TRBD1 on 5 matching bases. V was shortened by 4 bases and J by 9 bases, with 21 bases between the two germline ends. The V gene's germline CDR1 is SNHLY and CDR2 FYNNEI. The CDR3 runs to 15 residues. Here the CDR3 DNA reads TGTGCCAGCAGTGTCGGTCGAATAGGGGTAACGAAAGCTTTCTTT. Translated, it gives CASSVGRIGVTKAFF.

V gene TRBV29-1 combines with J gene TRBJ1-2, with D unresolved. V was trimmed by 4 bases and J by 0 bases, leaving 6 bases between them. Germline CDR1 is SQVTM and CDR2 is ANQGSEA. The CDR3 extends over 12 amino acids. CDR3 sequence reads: CSVGRSNYGYTF. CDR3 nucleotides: TGCAGCGTTGGTCGGTCTAACTATGGCTACACCTTC.

The CDR3 reads CASSLGTGGSPLHF. The CDR3 bases are TGTGCCAGCAGCTTGGGGACAGGGGGTTCACCCCTCCACTTT. The chain uses TRBV7-9 and TRBJ1-6, with 11 bases lining up with TRBD1. V trimming: 3 bases; J trimming: 9 bases; junction bases outside the gene matches: 1. Germline CDR1 reads SEHNR; CDR2 reads FQNEAQ (reference sequence). This CDR3 has 14 amino acids.

The CDR3 bases are TGCAGCGTTGAAGGGGAGCTAGCGGGGGGATGGAACATTCAGTACTTC. It specifies CSVEGELAGGWNIQYF. The chain couples TRBV29-1 to TRBJ2-4; 11 bases are a match to TRBD2. There are 16 residues in the CDR3. The junction had 9 bases not matched to a gene; V was cut back by 1 base and J by 7 bases. CDR1 is SQVTM and CDR2 is ANQGSEA in the germline V gene.